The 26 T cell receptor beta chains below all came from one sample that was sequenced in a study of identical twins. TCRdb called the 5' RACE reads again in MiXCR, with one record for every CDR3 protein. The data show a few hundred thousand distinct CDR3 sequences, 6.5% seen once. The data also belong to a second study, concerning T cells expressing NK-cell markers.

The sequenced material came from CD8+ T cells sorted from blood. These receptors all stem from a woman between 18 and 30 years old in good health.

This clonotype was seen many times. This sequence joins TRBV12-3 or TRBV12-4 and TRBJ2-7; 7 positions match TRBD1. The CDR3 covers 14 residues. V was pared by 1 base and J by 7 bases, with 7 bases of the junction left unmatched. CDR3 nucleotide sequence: TGTGCCAGCAGTTTAGGTCAGGGGGTGAGTGAGCAGTACTTC. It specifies CASSLGQGVSEQYF.

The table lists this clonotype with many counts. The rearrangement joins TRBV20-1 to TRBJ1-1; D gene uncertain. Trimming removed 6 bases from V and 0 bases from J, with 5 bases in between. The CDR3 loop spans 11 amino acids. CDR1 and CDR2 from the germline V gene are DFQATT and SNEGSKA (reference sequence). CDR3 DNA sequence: TGCAGTGCACCGTTGAACACTGAAGCTTTCTTT. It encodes CSAPLNTEAFF.

The CDR3 region is CASSYTHEQYF. CDR3 DNA sequence: TGTGCCAGCAGTTACACCCACGAGCAGTACTTC. The chain carries TRBV6-2 or TRBV6-3 and TRBJ2-7; D not resolved. Trimming left V 2 bases short and J 5 bases short, with 4 bases between. The CDR3 has 11 residues. CDR1 is MNHEY, CDR2 SVGEGT, per germline.

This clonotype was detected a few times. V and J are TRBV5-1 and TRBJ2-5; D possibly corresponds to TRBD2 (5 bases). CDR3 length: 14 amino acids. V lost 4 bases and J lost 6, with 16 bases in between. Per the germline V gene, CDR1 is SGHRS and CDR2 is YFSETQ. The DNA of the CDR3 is TGCGCCAGCAGCCGCCGACCCGGGGTCCAGACCCAGTACTTC. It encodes CASSRRPGVQTQYF.

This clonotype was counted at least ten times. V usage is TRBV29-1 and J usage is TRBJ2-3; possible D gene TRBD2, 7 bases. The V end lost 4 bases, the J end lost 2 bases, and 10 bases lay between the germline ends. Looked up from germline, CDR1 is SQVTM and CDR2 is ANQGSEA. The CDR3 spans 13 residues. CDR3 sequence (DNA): TGCAGCGTTGGGGGGGGGGCCACAGATACGCAGTATTTT. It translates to CSVGGGATDTQYF.

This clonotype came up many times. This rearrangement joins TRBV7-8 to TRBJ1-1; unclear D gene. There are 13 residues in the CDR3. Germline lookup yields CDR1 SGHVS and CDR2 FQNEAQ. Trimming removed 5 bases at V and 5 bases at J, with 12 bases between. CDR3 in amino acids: CASSPGGRTEAFF. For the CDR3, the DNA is TGTGCCAGCAGCCCGGGCGGGAGGACTGAAGCTTTCTTT.

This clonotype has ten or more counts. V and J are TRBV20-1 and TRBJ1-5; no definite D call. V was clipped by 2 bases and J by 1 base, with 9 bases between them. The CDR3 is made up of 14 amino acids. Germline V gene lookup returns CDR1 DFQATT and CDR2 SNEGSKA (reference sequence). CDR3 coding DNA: TGCAGTGCTAGATCGGGGAAGAGCAATCAGCCCCAGCATTTT. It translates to CSARSGKSNQPQHF.

CDR3 coding DNA: TGCGCCAGCAGCTGGGCCGGGACAGGGGAGGAAGGCTACACCTTC. Translated: CASSWAGTGEEGYTF. This chain joins TRBV5-1 and TRBJ1-2, with 10 bases fitting TRBD1. With 3 bases clipped from V and 8 bases from J, the junction kept 10 bases outside the gene matches. The CDR3 has 15 amino acids. Germline CDR1 reads SGHRS; CDR2 reads YFSETQ.

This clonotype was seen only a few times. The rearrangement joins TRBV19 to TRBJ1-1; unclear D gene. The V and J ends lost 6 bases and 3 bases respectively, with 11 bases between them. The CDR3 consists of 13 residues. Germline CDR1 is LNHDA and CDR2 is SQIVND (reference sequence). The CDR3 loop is CASRPYGDTEAFF. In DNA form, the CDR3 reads TGTGCCAGTAGGCCGTACGGTGACACTGAAGCTTTCTTT.

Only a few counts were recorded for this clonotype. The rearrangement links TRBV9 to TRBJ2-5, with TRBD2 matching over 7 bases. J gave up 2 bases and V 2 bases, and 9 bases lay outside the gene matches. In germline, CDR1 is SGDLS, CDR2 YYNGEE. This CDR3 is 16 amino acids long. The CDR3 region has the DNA TGTGCCAGCAGCGTCTACGAGGGAGGGATGCAAGAGACCCAGTACTTC. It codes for CASSVYEGGMQETQYF.

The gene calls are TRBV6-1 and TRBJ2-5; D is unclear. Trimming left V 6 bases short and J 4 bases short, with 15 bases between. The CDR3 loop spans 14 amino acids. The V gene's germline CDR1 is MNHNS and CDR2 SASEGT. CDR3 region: CASSSTPVGETQYF. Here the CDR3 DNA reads TGTGCCAGCAGCTCAACCCCGGTAGGAGAGACCCAGTACTTC.

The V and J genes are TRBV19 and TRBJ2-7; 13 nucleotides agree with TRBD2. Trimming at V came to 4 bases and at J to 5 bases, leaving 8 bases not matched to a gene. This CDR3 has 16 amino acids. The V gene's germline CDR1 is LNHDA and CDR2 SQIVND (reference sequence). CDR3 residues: CASSTLGLAGVNEQYF. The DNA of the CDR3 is TGTGCCAGTAGTACACTCGGACTAGCGGGAGTCAACGAGCAGTACTTC.

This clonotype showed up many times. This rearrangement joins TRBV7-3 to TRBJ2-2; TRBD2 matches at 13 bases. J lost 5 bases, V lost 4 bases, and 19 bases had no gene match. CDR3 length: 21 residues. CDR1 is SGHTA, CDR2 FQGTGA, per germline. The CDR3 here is CASSSIVGDTSGRAVTGELFF. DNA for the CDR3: TGTGCCAGCAGCTCAATAGTGGGTGATACTAGCGGGAGGGCCGTTACCGGGGAGCTGTTTTTT.

For the CDR3, the DNA is TGTGGAGGGACGGGGGCGAGCTACGAGCAGTACTTC. It encodes CGGTGASYEQYF. V and J are TRBV2 and TRBJ2-7; D tentatively fits TRBD1 or TRBD2 (6 bases each). Looked up from germline, CDR1 is SNHLY and CDR2 is FYNNEI. This CDR3 contains 12 residues. Complete variable domain (other parts from reference TRBV2 and TRBJ2-7): EPEVTQTPSHQVTQMGQEVILRCVPISNHLYFYWYRQILGQKVEFLVSFYNNEISEKSEIFDDQFSVERPDGSNFTLKIRSTKLEDSAMYFCGGTGASYEQYFGPGTRLTVT.

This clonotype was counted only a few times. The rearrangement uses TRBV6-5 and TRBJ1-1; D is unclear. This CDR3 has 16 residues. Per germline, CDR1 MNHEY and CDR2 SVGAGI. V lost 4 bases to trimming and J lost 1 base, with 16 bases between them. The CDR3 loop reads CASSSLISTGNTEAFF. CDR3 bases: TGTGCCAGCAGTTCCTTAATTTCGACCGGGAACACTGAAGCTTTCTTT.

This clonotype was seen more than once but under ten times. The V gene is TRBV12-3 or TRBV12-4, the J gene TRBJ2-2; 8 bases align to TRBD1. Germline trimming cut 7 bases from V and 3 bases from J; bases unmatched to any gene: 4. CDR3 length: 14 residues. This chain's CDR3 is CASTPTGDTGELFF. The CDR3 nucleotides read TGTGCCAGCACCCCGACAGGGGACACCGGGGAGCTGTTTTTT.

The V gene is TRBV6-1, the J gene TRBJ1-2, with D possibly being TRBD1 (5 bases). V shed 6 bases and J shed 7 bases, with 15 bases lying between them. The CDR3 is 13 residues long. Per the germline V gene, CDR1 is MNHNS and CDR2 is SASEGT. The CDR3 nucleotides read TGTGCCAGCAGACCCGGGGCGGACGCTGGCTACACCTTC. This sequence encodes CASRPGADAGYTF.

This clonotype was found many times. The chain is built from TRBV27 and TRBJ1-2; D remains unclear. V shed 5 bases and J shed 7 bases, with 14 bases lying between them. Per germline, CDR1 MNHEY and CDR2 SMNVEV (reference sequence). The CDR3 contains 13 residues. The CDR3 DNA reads TGTGCCAGCAGTCCTGGGCAGCTATTTGGCTACACCTTC. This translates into CASSPGQLFGYTF.

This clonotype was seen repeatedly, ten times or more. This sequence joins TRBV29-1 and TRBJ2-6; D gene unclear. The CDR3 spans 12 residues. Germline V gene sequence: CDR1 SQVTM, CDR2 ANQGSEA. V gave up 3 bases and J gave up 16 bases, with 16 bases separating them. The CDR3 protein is CSVESNSVVLTF. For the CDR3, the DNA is TGCAGCGTTGAGTCGAATTCGGTTGTACTGACTTTC.

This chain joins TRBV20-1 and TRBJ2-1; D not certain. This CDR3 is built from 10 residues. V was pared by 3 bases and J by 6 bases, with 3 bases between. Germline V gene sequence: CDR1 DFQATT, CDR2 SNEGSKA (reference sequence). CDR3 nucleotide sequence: TGCAGTGCTAGGACCAATGAGCAGTTCTTC. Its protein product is CSARTNEQFF.

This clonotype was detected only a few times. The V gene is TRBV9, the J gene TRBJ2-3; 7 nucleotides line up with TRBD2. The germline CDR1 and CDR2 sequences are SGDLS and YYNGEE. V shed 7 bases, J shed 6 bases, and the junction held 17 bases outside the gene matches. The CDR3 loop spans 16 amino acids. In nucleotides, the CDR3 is TGTGCCAGCTCCCTATTCGCGGGAGAGGTACGGGATACGCAGTATTTT. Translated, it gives CASSLFAGEVRDTQYF.

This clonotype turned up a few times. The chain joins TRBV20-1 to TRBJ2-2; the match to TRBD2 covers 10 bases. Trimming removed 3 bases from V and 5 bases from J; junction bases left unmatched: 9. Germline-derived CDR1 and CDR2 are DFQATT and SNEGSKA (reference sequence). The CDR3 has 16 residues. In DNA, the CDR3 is TGCAGTGCTAGGCCCAGCGGGAGGGCTGGGACCGGGGAGCTGTTTTTT. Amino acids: CSARPSGRAGTGELFF.

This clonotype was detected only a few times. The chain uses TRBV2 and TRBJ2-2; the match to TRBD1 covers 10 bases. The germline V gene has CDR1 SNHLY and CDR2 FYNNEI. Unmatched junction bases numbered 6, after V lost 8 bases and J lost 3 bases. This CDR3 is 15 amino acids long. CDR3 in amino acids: CASDPGQGYTGELFF. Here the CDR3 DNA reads TGTGCCAGCGATCCGGGACAGGGGTACACCGGGGAGCTGTTTTTT.

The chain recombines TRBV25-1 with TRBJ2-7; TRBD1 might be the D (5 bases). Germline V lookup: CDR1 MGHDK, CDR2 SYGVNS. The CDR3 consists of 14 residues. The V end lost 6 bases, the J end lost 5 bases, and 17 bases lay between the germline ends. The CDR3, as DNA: TGTGCCAGCAGCCCCTTAGGGGATCTCGACGAGCAGTACTTC. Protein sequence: CASSPLGDLDEQYF.

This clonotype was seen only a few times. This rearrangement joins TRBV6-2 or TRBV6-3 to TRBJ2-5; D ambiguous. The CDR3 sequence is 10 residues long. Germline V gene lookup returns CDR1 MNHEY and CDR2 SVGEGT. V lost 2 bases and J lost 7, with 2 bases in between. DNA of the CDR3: TGTGCCAGCAGTTACGGGACCCAGTACTTC. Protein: CASSYGTQYF.

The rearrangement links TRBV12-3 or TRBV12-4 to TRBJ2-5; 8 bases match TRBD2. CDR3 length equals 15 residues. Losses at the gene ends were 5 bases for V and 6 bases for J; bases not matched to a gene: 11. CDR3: CASSSSGSVPQTQYF. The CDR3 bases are TGTGCCAGCAGTAGCAGCGGGAGCGTTCCGCAGACCCAGTACTTC.